A single sample gave rise to the 31 T cell receptor beta chains below, sequenced in a study of long-term antiretroviral therapy in people with HIV. An immunoSEQ assay, version v3.0, was performed at survey level. The protocol was immunoSEQ multiplex PCR, while the TCRdb copy is restricted to in-frame clones and leaves out a portion. This table has nearly 20,000 clones, 75% to 85% appearing once. Material: unsorted PBMCs, obtained 0.2 years after starting antiretroviral therapy. These receptors were taken from a woman between 40 and 50 years old with HIV.

The chain couples TRBV19 to TRBJ1-1; tentatively, D is TRBD1 (6 bases). Germline CDR1 reads LNHDA; CDR2 reads SQIVND (reference sequence). The length of the CDR3 is 14 residues. The germline V and J ends were trimmed by 6 bases and 1 base, with 12 bases remaining between them. The CDR3 nucleotides read TGTGCCAGTAGATGGGAGGGGGGGAACACTGAAGCTTTCTTT. Translating gives CASRWEGGNTEAFF. Based on the CDR3 plus reference TRBV19 and TRBJ1-1, the full variable domain is DGGITQSPKYLFRKEGQNVTLSCEQNLNHDAMYWYRQDPGQGLRLIYYSQIVNDFQKGDIAEGYSVSREKKESFPLTVTSAQKNPTAFYLCASRWEGGNTEAFFGQGTRLTVV.

The chain links TRBV11-2 to TRBJ2-1; possibly TRBD2 for D (6 bases). The V end lost 0 bases, the J end lost 9 bases, and 9 bases lay between the germline ends. The CDR3 sequence is 13 residues long. Looked up from germline, CDR1 is SGHAT and CDR2 is FQNNGV. The CDR3, as DNA: TGTGCCAGCAGCTTAGATCTGGGGGGTGAGCAGTTCTTC. Its translation is CASSLDLGGEQFF.

This clone was detected once. This rearrangement joins TRBV5-5 to TRBJ1-2, with 11 bases identical to TRBD1. The CDR3 contains 14 residues. The trim removed 2 bases at V and 4 bases at J, leaving 1 base unmatched. Germline V gene sequence: CDR1 SGHKS, CDR2 YYEKEE (reference sequence). CDR3 protein: CASSFGQGAYGYTF. The DNA for the CDR3 is TGTGCCAGCAGCTTTGGACAGGGGGCCTATGGCTACACCTTC.

This rearrangement joins TRBV19 to TRBJ1-3; D unresolved. CDR1 is LNHDA, CDR2 SQIVND, per germline (reference sequence). V lost 5 bases and J 0 bases, leaving 14 bases between the germline ends. This CDR3 is built from 16 residues. CDR3 DNA: TGTGCCAGTAGTGCCCCGGGCAGTCTCTCTGGAAACACCATATATTTT. It yields the protein CASSAPGSLSGNTIYF. The whole variable domain, remainder taken from reference TRBV19 and TRBJ1-3, is DGGITQSPKYLFRKEGQNVTLSCEQNLNHDAMYWYRQDPGQGLRLIYYSQIVNDFQKGDIAEGYSVSREKKESFPLTVTSAQKNPTAFYLCASSAPGSLSGNTIYFGEGSWLTVV.

This rearrangement joins TRBV30 to TRBJ1-4; D possibly corresponds to TRBD1 (5 bases). Germline lookup yields CDR1 GTSNPN and CDR2 SVGIG (reference sequence). With 0 bases removed from V and 16 bases from J, the gap between germline ends came to 18 bases. The CDR3 is made up of 13 amino acids. The CDR3 DNA reads as TGTGCCTGGAGTGTACCACTTCTGGGACCCCAGTTTTTT. It specifies CAWSVPLLGPQFF. Complete variable domain (other parts from reference TRBV30 and TRBJ1-4): SQTIHQWPATLVQPVGSPLSLECTVEGTSNPNLYWYRQAAGRGLQLLFYSVGIGQISSEVPQNLSASRPQDRQFILSSKKLLLSDSGFYLCAWSVPLLGPQFFGSGTQLSVL.

The rearrangement links TRBV19 to TRBJ2-4; 7 nucleotides match TRBD2. The CDR3 length is 15 residues. The J segment lost 7 bases and the V segment lost 1 base, leaving 7 bases of the junction unmatched. Germline assignment: CDR1 LNHDA and CDR2 SQIVND (reference sequence). The CDR3 spells CASSIVRGGRNIQYF. In DNA, the CDR3 is TGTGCCAGTAGTATAGTCCGGGGAGGGAGGAACATTCAGTACTTC.

This sequence joins TRBV5-6 and TRBJ2-1; D is undetermined. The germline V gene encodes CDR1 SGHDT and CDR2 YYEEEE. Trimming cost V 0 bases and J 8 bases, with 9 bases left between them. This CDR3 has 13 amino acids. CDR3: CASSLVSSYEQFF. CDR3 sequence (DNA): TGTGCCAGCAGCTTGGTCTCCTCCTATGAGCAGTTCTTC.

This clone was picked up a small number of times. J is TRBJ1-5 and V is TRBV4-3; a possible D gene is TRBD1 (5 bases). There are 15 residues in the CDR3. Germline assignment: CDR1 LGHNA and CDR2 YSLEER. V was clipped by 0 bases and J by 9 bases, with 15 bases between them. CDR3 in DNA: TGCGCCAGCAGCCAAGATAGGTGGGGCAGCAGGCCCCAGCATTTT. Residues: CASSQDRWGSRPQHF.

CDR3 nucleotides: TGTGCCAGCAGCTCATACGCCTACGAGCAGTACTTC. It codes for CASSSYAYEQYF. V gene TRBV5-4 combines with J gene TRBJ2-7; D is unresolved. Trimming left V 3 bases short and J 2 bases short, with 6 bases between. There are 12 residues in the CDR3. Per the germline V gene, CDR1 is SGHNT and CDR2 is YYREEE (reference sequence).

This chain links TRBV28 with TRBJ1-5; TRBD1 is a possible D gene (5 bases). With 7 bases removed from V and 9 bases from J, the gap between germline ends came to 16 bases. The CDR3 has 13 amino acids. Germline V gene data show CDR1 as MDHEN and CDR2 as SYDVKM. The CDR3 DNA sequence: TGTGCCAGCAACCCCTACAGGCTGGGGCCCCAGCATTTT. This codes for CASNPYRLGPQHF.

This clone has only a few counts. The chain recombines TRBV12-5 with TRBJ2-2; D gene ambiguous. The CDR3 length is 20 residues. V lost 0 bases, J lost 2 bases, and 22 bases lay in between. Germline V gene data show CDR1 as LGHNT and CDR2 as FRNRAP. CDR3 sequence: CASGLVGSYRRPTNTGELFF. CDR3 coding DNA: TGTGCTAGTGGTTTGGTAGGGTCGTATCGCAGGCCGACAAACACCGGGGAGCTGTTTTTT.

The J gene is TRBJ2-1, the V gene TRBV18; D may match TRBD1 or TRBD2 (5 bases each). Trimming took 3 bases from V and 3 from J, leaving 18 bases between them. Germline V gene sequence: CDR1 KGHSH, CDR2 LQKENI. The CDR3 extends over 17 amino acids. The CDR3 DNA reads as TGTGCCAGCTCACCGGCGGCTAGCCGGGGCTACTACAATGAGCAGTTCTTC. Its translation: CASSPAASRGYYNEQFF. Together with reference TRBV18 and TRBJ2-1, the CDR3 gives the full variable domain: NAGVMQNPRHLVRRRGQEARLRCSPMKGHSHVYWYRQLPEEGLKFMVYLQKENIIDESGMPKERFSAEFPKEGPSILRIQQVVRGDSAAYFCASSPAASRGYYNEQFFGPGTRLTVL.

The chain couples TRBV5-1 to TRBJ1-1; D is ambiguous. CDR1 SGHRS and CDR2 YFSETQ come from the germline V gene. V was clipped by 0 bases and J by 1 base, with 7 bases between them. This CDR3 has 14 residues. Here the CDR3 reads CASSLAAQNTEAFF. CDR3 coding DNA: TGCGCCAGCAGCTTGGCGGCACAGAACACTGAAGCTTTCTTT. Full variable domain (remainder filled in from reference TRBV5-1 and TRBJ1-1): KAGVTQTPRYLIKTRGQQVTLSCSPISGHRSVSWYQQTPGQGLQFLFEYFSETQRNKGNFPGRFSGRQFSNSRSEMNVSTLELGDSALYLCASSLAAQNTEAFFGQGTRLTVV.

The CDR3 DNA is TGTGCCAGCAGCGAACAGGGGAACGGCTACGGTTACGAGCAGTACTTC. As protein: CASSEQGNGYGYEQYF. The V and J genes are TRBV5-4 and TRBJ2-7; TRBD1 aligns across 7 bases. The V gene's germline CDR1 is SGHNT and CDR2 YYREEE (reference sequence). The CDR3 runs to 16 residues. V shed 4 bases, J shed 4 bases, and the junction held 14 bases outside the gene matches.

The J gene is TRBJ2-7, the V gene TRBV27; 7 positions agree with TRBD1. Trimming cost V 5 bases and J 2 bases; bases outside gene matches: 6. Germline V gene sequence: CDR1 MNHEY, CDR2 SMNVEV (reference sequence). This CDR3 is built from 14 residues. The chain's CDR3 is CASSRGTATYEQYF. The DNA for the CDR3 is TGTGCCAGCAGTAGAGGGACAGCCACCTACGAGCAGTACTTC.

The chain combines TRBV5-6 with TRBJ2-7; 8 bases are a match to TRBD1. The V gene end was trimmed by 4 bases and the J gene end by 4 bases; junction bases not matched to a gene: 7. CDR3 size: 14 residues. Looked up from germline, CDR1 is SGHDT and CDR2 is YYEEEE. For the CDR3, the DNA is TGTGCCAGCAGCCCGGGACAGGACTCTTACGAGCAGTACTTC. Its translation is CASSPGQDSYEQYF.

The chain joins TRBV7-9 to TRBJ2-7, with 9 positions matching TRBD2. The J segment lost 2 bases and the V segment lost 3 bases, leaving 11 bases of the junction unmatched. Germline V CDR1 and CDR2: SEHNR, FQNEAQ (reference sequence). There are 17 residues in the CDR3. This CDR3 reads CASSFPSSGVTTYEQYF. For the CDR3, the DNA is TGTGCCAGCAGCTTCCCCTCTAGCGGGGTAACAACCTACGAGCAGTACTTC.

The chain employs TRBV9 and TRBJ1-4; no firm D call. The V gene lost 2 bases and the J gene lost 5 bases, with 10 bases spanning the gap. Germline assignment: CDR1 SGDLS and CDR2 YYNGEE. The CDR3 sequence is 14 residues long. The CDR3 sequence: CASSVPGSNEKLFF. DNA of the CDR3: TGTGCCAGCAGCGTTCCCGGGTCGAATGAAAAACTGTTTTTT. Filled out from reference TRBV9 and TRBJ1-4, the complete variable domain reads DSGVTQTPKHLITATGQRVTLRCSPRSGDLSVYWYQQSLDQGLQFLIQYYNGEERAKGNILERFSAQQFPDLHSELNLSSLELGDSALYFCASSVPGSNEKLFFGSGTQLSVL.

The V and J genes are TRBV11-2 and TRBJ2-1, with D tentatively TRBD2 (5 bases). The CDR3 has 17 residues. The V and J ends lost 6 bases and 4 bases respectively, with 22 bases between them. From germline, CDR1 is SGHAT and CDR2 FQNNGV. The CDR3 sequence: CASRNFKGSPSYNEQFF. In DNA, the CDR3 is TGTGCCAGCAGGAATTTTAAAGGGAGCCCCTCTTACAATGAGCAGTTCTTC.

The chain carries TRBV5-1 and TRBJ2-1; no firm D call. This CDR3 is built from 16 residues. From germline, CDR1 is SGHRS and CDR2 YFSETQ. Trimming cost V 4 bases and J 4 bases, with 18 bases left between them. CDR3 nucleotide sequence: TGCGCCAGCAGCACCGACGAGAACCCGGTATACAATGAGCAGTTCTTC. The encoded protein is CASSTDENPVYNEQFF.

V is TRBV6-5 and J is TRBJ1-2; 9 nucleotides agree with TRBD1. The ends lost 6 bases at V and 5 bases at J; junction bases unmatched: 10. CDR1 and CDR2 (germline): MNHEY, SVGAGI. The CDR3 has 15 amino acids. In DNA, the CDR3 is TGTGCCAGCAGCCTTTATAGGGACAGGGTGTATGGCTACACCTTC. It encodes CASSLYRDRVYGYTF.

This sequence joins TRBV6-1 and TRBJ1-1, with D uncertain. The CDR3 loop spans 12 amino acids. Germline V lookup: CDR1 MNHNS, CDR2 SASEGT. Trimming cost V 4 bases and J 0 bases, with 3 bases left between them. The DNA of the CDR3 is TGTGCCAGCAGTGTGATGAACACTGAAGCTTTCTTT. Protein sequence: CASSVMNTEAFF.

J is TRBJ1-5 and V is TRBV11-2, with 10 positions matching TRBD1. Germline CDR1 and CDR2: SGHAT and FQNNGV. The CDR3 spans 16 residues. V dropped 0 bases and J dropped 4; count of bases not matched to a gene: 3. CDR3 sequence (DNA): TGTGCCAGCAGCTTAGAGGGACAGGGGATGAATCAGCCCCAGCATTTT. Its protein is CASSLEGQGMNQPQHF.

This CDR3 is CASSPGQGITEQFF. CDR3 bases: TGTGCCAGCAGTCCCGGACAGGGGATAACTGAGCAGTTCTTC. This chain joins TRBV6-6 and TRBJ2-1, with TRBD1 identical over 9 bases. This CDR3 contains 14 residues. Germline trimming cut 5 bases from V and 9 bases from J; bases unmatched to any gene: 8. The germline V gene encodes CDR1 MNHNY and CDR2 SVGAGI (reference sequence).

The chain links TRBV6-5 to TRBJ2-2; 9 bases are a match to TRBD2. The CDR3 contains 15 residues. The germline gives CDR1 MNHEY, CDR2 SVGAGI. V was pared by 6 bases and J by 6 bases, with 8 bases of the junction left unmatched. In DNA form, the CDR3 reads TGTGCCAGCAGCCAGGGGCGGGAGGGCCCCGGGGAGCTGTTTTTT. Its protein is CASSQGREGPGELFF.

The V and J genes are TRBV29-1 and TRBJ2-5, with 8 bases matching TRBD2. Germline V gene lookup returns CDR1 SQVTM and CDR2 ANQGSEA. This CDR3 has 13 residues. The V segment lost 3 bases and the J segment 5 bases; nucleotides outside the gene matches: 5. The CDR3 bases are TGCAGCGTTGACGGGACTAGAGCTGAGACCCAGTACTTC. Encoded protein: CSVDGTRAETQYF.

V and J are TRBV29-1 and TRBJ1-6; D gene uncertain. Germline V CDR1 and CDR2: SQVTM, ANQGSEA. There are 13 residues in the CDR3. Trimming took off 6 bases at V and 6 bases at J, with 12 bases between the two ends. CDR3: CSVADRSNSPLHF. CDR3 sequence (DNA): TGCAGCGTAGCGGACCGGTCTAATTCACCCCTCCACTTT.

The chain carries TRBV29-1 and TRBJ1-1, with unresolved D. Germline-derived CDR1 and CDR2 are SQVTM and ANQGSEA. The germline V and J ends were trimmed by 5 bases and 1 base, with 17 bases remaining between them. CDR3 length: 15 amino acids. The CDR3 DNA sequence: TGCAGCGTTTCCGCGGGGTCCCTTTGGAACACTGAAGCTTTCTTT. It specifies CSVSAGSLWNTEAFF.

This rearrangement joins TRBV4-3 to TRBJ2-1; a possible D gene is TRBD1 (6 bases). The CDR3 runs 16 residues. The V and J ends lost 1 base and 3 bases respectively, with 13 bases between them. Germline assignment: CDR1 LGHNA and CDR2 YSLEER. CDR3 residues: CASSQGYRTVYNEQFF. The DNA for the CDR3 is TGCGCCAGCAGCCAAGGATACAGGACAGTCTACAATGAGCAGTTCTTC.

This clone occurred once. The gene calls are TRBV4-2 and TRBJ2-2, with D possibly being TRBD2 (5 bases). Germline-derived CDR1 and CDR2 are LGHNA and YNFKEQ. Trimming removed 0 bases at V and 1 base at J, with 9 bases between. This CDR3 has 16 residues. The CDR3 bases are TGTGCCAGCAGCCAAGAGTCGGGAATGAACACCGGGGAGCTGTTTTTT. This codes for CASSQESGMNTGELFF.

This chain connects TRBV4-3 to TRBJ2-1, with TRBD2 as a possible D gene (5 bases). Deletions cut 4 bases from V and 0 bases from J, with 10 bases between. The germline V gene has CDR1 LGHNA and CDR2 YSLEER. This CDR3 spans 15 amino acids. Here the CDR3 reads CASSRTPSSYNEQFF. The CDR3 coding sequence is TGCGCCAGCAGCCGGACTCCCAGCTCCTACAATGAGCAGTTCTTC.